This TCR beta chain was identified during a study of T cell changes during pregnancy in multiple sclerosis. Profiling relied on immunoSEQ multiplex PCR, and the TCRdb table lists in-frame clones only, not all of them. Among roughly 70,000 clones listed, 80% to 95% were seen once. CDR3 size: 17 residues. V shed 7 bases, J shed 0 bases, and the junction held 11 bases outside the gene matches. CDR1 MNHGY and CDR2 SVAAGI come from the germline V gene. The rearrangement uses TRBV6-9 and TRBJ2-7, with TRBD2 matching 11 bases. The source was peripheral blood, collected before pregnancy. The TCR was taken from a female donor with multiple sclerosis, enrolled in a pregnancy study. CDR3 amino acids: CASIPPGLAESSYEQYF. CDR3 nucleotide sequence: TGTGCCAGCATTCCCCCGGGACTAGCGGAAAGCTCCTACGAGCAGTACTTC.